Described below is a single T cell receptor (beta chain) sequence and its context. The antigen remains undetermined. The sample carries other DNA sequences with the same CDR3. The PCR had 60 Vbeta and 13 Jbeta primers. The repertoire was sequenced with immunoSEQ multiplex PCR; TCRdb's copy has only in-frame clones and lacks some. The data hold around 150,000 clones, with 65% to 85% observed a single time. This specimen comes from a study of cytomegalovirus exposure and HLA in healthy donors. Whole-study results and caveats: Most TCR sequences were rare, but some public TCRs occurred in many donors. With later analysis, a missense DCLRE1C variant became linked to TCR beta V- and J-gene trimming. The productive fraction for most TCR beta V segments was about 87% or about 30% in an earlier analysis.

The sequence derives from a man aged 45-60 years in good health and CMV-seronegative. The sample taken for sequencing was PBMCs.

The CDR3 nucleotides are TGTGCCAGCAGTGAAGAGGCGGGTCTGGAGACCCAGTACTTC. This encodes CASSEEAGLETQYF. The chain couples TRBV2 to TRBJ2-5, with a possible D match to TRBD2 (5 bases). Germline loops: CDR1 SNHLY, CDR2 FYNNEI. V was pared by 1 base and J by 5 bases, with 11 bases between. The CDR3 sequence is 14 residues long.